Following are 5 T cell receptor beta chains from one sample sequenced in a study of T-cell memory formation after mild COVID-19. MiXCR, applied by TCRdb to the 5' RACE reads, yields one record per CDR3 protein. This sample has tens of thousands of distinct CDR3 sequences, with around 13% found just once. Sequenced sample: PBMCs or a T cell subset sorted from them (not recorded which). The receptors stem from a man younger than 30 who had mild COVID-19 (a few samples of this study predate the infection). Cell type and time point are not known.

At least ten counts were recorded for this clonotype. This sequence joins TRBV20-1 and TRBJ2-5; D call uncertain. This CDR3 contains 17 residues. Germline-derived CDR1 and CDR2 are DFQATT and SNEGSKA (reference sequence). Trimming stripped 1 base from V and 4 bases from J, with 22 bases between. The CDR3 loop is CSARVKSRALVSETQYF. As DNA, the CDR3 is TGCAGTGCTAGAGTCAAAAGTCGGGCATTAGTCTCAGAGACCCAGTACTTC.

This clonotype was seen ten or more times. This chain connects TRBV27 to TRBJ2-7; D ambiguous. The CDR3 is made up of 15 amino acids. Deletions cut 5 bases from V and 1 base from J, with 15 bases between. Germline CDR1 is MNHEY and CDR2 is SMNVEV (reference sequence). CDR3 DNA sequence: TGTGCCAGCAGTAGGACGGCCTCAAAATCCTACGAGCAGTACGTC. Translating it yields CASSRTASKSYEQYV.

The V gene is TRBV29-1, the J gene TRBJ1-2; 8 positions agree with TRBD1. CDR3 length: 12 residues. Germline V lookup: CDR1 SQVTM, CDR2 ANQGSEA. The junction had 6 bases not matched to a gene; V was cut back by 5 bases and J by 7 bases. In DNA, the CDR3 is TGCAGCGTTCCGGACAGGGTCACTGGCTACACCTTC. It is translated as CSVPDRVTGYTF.

This clonotype was counted a few times. This chain links TRBV12-3 or TRBV12-4 with TRBJ1-4, with 10 bases that match TRBD1. The CDR3 contains 16 residues. Trimming took 5 bases from V and 2 from J; bases not matched to a gene: 5. CDR3 coding DNA: TGTGCCAGCAGTCCAGCGGGACAGGGGACTAATGAAAAACTGTTTTTT. Its protein product is CASSPAGQGTNEKLFF.

V gene TRBV7-2 combines with J gene TRBJ2-7; 9 bases are a match to TRBD1. There are 15 residues in the CDR3. The V gene end was trimmed by 2 bases and the J gene end by 6 bases; junction bases not matched to a gene: 8. Germline V gene data show CDR1 as SGHTA and CDR2 as FQGNSA. The CDR3 protein is CASSLNGVTGGEQYV. The CDR3 nucleotides are TGTGCCAGCAGCTTAAATGGGGTGACAGGGGGCGAGCAGTACGTC.